The 8 T cell receptor beta chains given below trace back to one sample, sequenced in a study of tumor and adjacent non-tumor tissue in lung cancer. RNA was extracted from bulk tissue without any cell sorting. The normal lung tissue was taken more than 3 cm from the tumor edge. TCRbeta libraries were built with three rounds of nested PCR, modified from ARM-PCR. MiXCR, run by TCRdb on the multiplex PCR reads, gives a single entry per CDR3 protein. The top ten clones hold almost 40% of a sample with around 76,000 distinct CDR3 sequences, more than 65% of them seen once. The specimen was distant non-tumor lung tissue. These receptor sequences come from a man in his sixties or seventies with non-small cell lung cancer.

A note on this clonotype: One end of the junction is discordant with germline, which a read error may explain. The rearrangement joins TRBV11-2 to TRBJ2-3, with 10 bases that match TRBD1. Germline loops: CDR1 SGHAT, CDR2 FQNNGV. The CDR3 extends over 15 amino acids. In DNA form, the CDR3 reads TGTGTCAGCAGACTCGGACAGGGGGTCGCAGATACACAGTATTTT. This gives the protein CVSRLGQGVADTQYF.

In regard to this clonotype: A read error may account for a junction end that differs from germline. The J gene is TRBJ2-7, the V gene TRBV6-5, with D possibly called TRBD1 or TRBD2 (5 bases each). CDR3 size: 16 residues. Germline V gene lookup returns CDR1 MNHEY and CDR2 SVGAGI. CDR3 loop: CASSYSFTRGSYEQYF. The CDR3, as DNA: TGTGCCAGCAGTTACTCGTTTACACGGGGCAGTTACGAGCAATACTTC.

The genes are TRBV6-5 and TRBJ1-2; 9 nucleotides align to TRBD1. This CDR3 is built from 14 residues. The V segment lost 9 bases and the J segment 8 bases; nucleotides outside the gene matches: 13. Germline CDR1 is MNHEY and CDR2 is SVGAGI. CDR3 in amino acids: CASISGQGMRGYTF. As DNA, the CDR3 is TGTGCCAGTATTAGTGGACAGGGGATGAGAGGCTACACCTTC.

A note on this clonotype: The germline gene is not matched at one end of the junction; a read error may be the cause. V usage is TRBV11-3 and J usage is TRBJ2-2; TRBD2 matches 8 bases. The germline CDR1 and CDR2 sequences are SGHNT and YENEEA. The CDR3 loop spans 16 amino acids. CDR3 nucleotide sequence: TGTGCCAGCAGCGGCCGGTCGGAAGCGGGGGCCGGGGAGATGTTTTTT. It yields the protein CASSGRSEAGAGEMFF.

Concerning this clonotype: A much bigger clone sits one base away, suggesting this may be a read error. This sequence joins TRBV21-1 and TRBJ1-1. TRBV21-1 represents a pseudogene. This CDR3 spans 15 amino acids. Here the CDR3 reads CASSKLSDRTTEAFF. The CDR3 DNA follows: TGTGCCAGCAGCAAGTTGAGCGACAGGACCACTGAAGCTTTCTTT.

The table lists this clonotype with a few counts. This CDR3 fails to terminate in the conserved phenylalanine or tryptophan, so it likely reflects a read error. The genes are TRBV7-9 and TRBJ2-2, with D perhaps matching TRBD1 (7 bases). V gave up 5 bases and J gave up 2 bases, with 12 bases separating them. CDR3 size: 15 residues. Germline CDR1 and CDR2: SEHNR and FQNEAQ (reference sequence). The CDR3 reads CASSAGQTNTGELFY. CDR3 nucleotide sequence: TGTGCCAGCAGCGCGGGACAGACCAACACCGGGGAGCTGTTTTAT.

For this clonotype: A read error may produce the germline difference seen at one junction end. This chain joins TRBV6-1 and TRBJ2-1, with D tentatively TRBD1 (6 bases). The CDR3 has 16 amino acids. The germline gives CDR1 MNHNS, CDR2 SASEGT. The chain's CDR3 is CASRVGAEVTHNEQIF. The CDR3 DNA follows: TGTGCCAGCAGGGTGGGGGCGGAGGTGACACATAATGAGCAGATCTTC.

This clonotype was observed a handful of times. Relative to the germline gene, one junction end is altered; a read error may explain this. The chain carries TRBV29-1 and TRBJ1-2, with no clear D. The CDR3 has 16 amino acids. Per the germline V gene, CDR1 is SQVTM and CDR2 is ANQGSEA. CDR3 in DNA: TGTAGCGTTGTCCCCTATCAATCCTCGGGAGGAGATGGATACACATTC. Translating it yields CSVVPYQSSGGDGYTF.